The 27 T cell receptor beta chains below were found in one sample sequenced in a study of neurological immune-mediated disorders. TCRdb re-called the 5' RACE reads through MiXCR, storing one row per CDR3 protein. The profile shows 25,000 to 30,000 distinct CDR3 sequences, 15% to 20% of them singletons. Documented time point: technical triplicate 3. The sequencing input was CD4+ T cells from blood. These receptors all stem from a female donor with HTLV-1-associated myelopathy (HAM/TSP).

There are many counts of this clonotype. The chain has TRBV11-2 and TRBJ2-5; D is ambiguous. Germline assignment: CDR1 SGHAT and CDR2 FQNNGV. The CDR3 consists of 16 residues. V lost 2 bases and J 4 bases, leaving 17 bases between the germline ends. DNA of the CDR3: TGTGCCAGCAGCTTAATCCCTCCAGCGAACGGAGAGACCCAGTACTTC. Translated, it gives CASSLIPPANGETQYF.

Ten or more counts support this clonotype. CDR3 in DNA: TGTGCCACCGGGGGAATGGACTCCTACAATGAGCAGTTCTTC. Amino acids: CATGGMDSYNEQFF. The V and J genes are TRBV19 and TRBJ2-1; tentatively, D is TRBD2 (6 bases). The germline CDR1 and CDR2 sequences are LNHDA and SQIVND (reference sequence). There are 14 residues in the CDR3. V lost 10 bases and J 0 bases, leaving 13 bases between the germline ends.

In its sample, this clonotype was seen many times. The genes are TRBV4-1 and TRBJ1-2, with D unresolved. Between the trimmed V and J ends, which lost 0 bases and 8 bases, there was a span of 19 bases. This CDR3 spans 16 amino acids. Germline V lookup: CDR1 MGHRA, CDR2 YSYEKL. This chain's CDR3 is CASSQDGLGGVGGYTF. The CDR3 coding sequence is TGCGCCAGCAGCCAAGATGGGCTAGGAGGCGTAGGGGGCTACACCTTC.

To note about this clonotype: Relative to the germline gene, one junction end is altered; a read error may explain this. The chain has TRBV7-9 and TRBJ2-2; D unresolved. This CDR3 has 16 residues. Germline CDR1 and CDR2: SEHNR and FQNEAQ (reference sequence). In DNA form, the CDR3 reads TGTGCCAGCATCTTAGGAGTGGTTCACTCCGCTGGGGAGCTGTTTTTT. This encodes CASILGVVHSAGELFF.

This chain connects TRBV5-1 to TRBJ2-3; 8 nucleotides match TRBD1. The V gene end was trimmed by 4 bases and the J gene end by 4 bases; junction bases not matched to a gene: 11. There are 16 residues in the CDR3. The germline CDR1 and CDR2 sequences are SGHRS and YFSETQ. DNA for the CDR3: TGCGCCAGCAGCCCGCTGAGGACAGGGAGCTCAGATACGCAGTATTTT. Translating it yields CASSPLRTGSSDTQYF. Full variable domain (outside the CDR3, taken from reference TRBV5-1 and TRBJ2-3): KAGVTQTPRYLIKTRGQQVTLSCSPISGHRSVSWYQQTPGQGLQFLFEYFSETQRNKGNFPGRFSGRQFSNSRSEMNVSTLELGDSALYLCASSPLRTGSSDTQYFGPGTRLTVL.

In its sample, this clonotype ranks as medium-sized. The CDR3 DNA is TGCGCCAGCAGCTTGGAAGGAGGCAGGGGAGATACGCAGTATTTT. Its protein product is CASSLEGGRGDTQYF. The V call is TRBV5-1, the J call TRBJ2-3; a weak D match, TRBD1 (6 bases). The CDR3 is 15 amino acids. Trimming removed 0 bases at V and 5 bases at J, with 13 bases between. Per the germline V gene, CDR1 is SGHRS and CDR2 is YFSETQ.

This chain connects TRBV11-3 to TRBJ2-7, with D uncertain. Trimming took 5 bases from V and 7 from J, leaving 9 bases between them. The CDR3 runs 11 residues. Germline V lookup: CDR1 SGHNT, CDR2 YENEEA. CDR3 DNA sequence: TGTGCCAGCAGCCTCAGTGGGGAGCAGTACTTC. This translates into CASSLSGEQYF.

This clonotype was seen many times. The chain couples TRBV12-3 or TRBV12-4 to TRBJ2-6; TRBD1 aligns across 7 bases. This CDR3 spans 16 amino acids. The junction had 7 bases not matched to a gene; V was cut back by 6 bases and J by 2 bases. The CDR3 here is CASSPSDRAGANVLTF. CDR3 sequence (DNA): TGTGCCAGCAGCCCCTCCGACAGGGCTGGGGCCAACGTCCTGACTTTC.

This clonotype was picked up many times. V and J are TRBV20-1 and TRBJ1-2, with D unclear. V lost 0 bases and J 1 base, leaving 6 bases between the germline ends. The CDR3 is 13 amino acids. The germline gives CDR1 DFQATT, CDR2 SNEGSKA (reference sequence). DNA for the CDR3: TGCAGTGCTAGAGATCGGGTTAACTATGGCTACACCTTC. Protein sequence: CSARDRVNYGYTF.

This clonotype is a singleton in its sample. The chain joins TRBV6-5 to TRBJ2-3, with D possibly matching TRBD1 (6 bases). The germline gives CDR1 MNHEY, CDR2 SVGAGI. The CDR3 covers 14 residues. Between the trimmed V and J ends, which lost 6 bases and 1 base, there was a span of 11 bases. The CDR3 DNA sequence: TGTGCCAGCAGACGTAGACAGGGCACAGATACGCAGTATTTT. Translating it yields CASRRRQGTDTQYF.

The chain combines TRBV20-1 with TRBJ2-3; D is undetermined. The CDR3 spans 11 residues. Germline loops: CDR1 DFQATT, CDR2 SNEGSKA (reference sequence). The V and J ends lost 0 bases and 5 bases respectively, with 3 bases between them. The chain's CDR3 is CSARDQDTQYF. CDR3 bases: TGCAGTGCTAGAGACCAAGATACGCAGTATTTT.

To note about this clonotype: A read error is possible here, since a much larger clone lies one base away. This chain joins TRBV11-3 and TRBJ2-4; weak D call: TRBD2 (6 bases). Germline assignment: CDR1 SGHNT and CDR2 YENEEA. CDR3 length: 15 residues. In DNA form, the CDR3 reads TGTGTCAGCAGCTTAGGGGCCGCTGGGGAGGACATTCAGTACTTC. Its translation is CVSSLGAAGEDIQYF.

This clonotype was counted at least ten times. This chain connects TRBV7-2 to TRBJ2-5; TRBD1 might be the D (6 bases). Per germline, CDR1 SGHTA and CDR2 FQGNSA. The CDR3 spans 16 residues. Between the trimmed V and J ends, which lost 0 bases and 1 base, there was a span of 12 bases. In DNA form, the CDR3 reads TGTGCCAGCAGCTTAGCTGCAGGGGCGCTCCAAGAGACCCAGTACTTC. This translates into CASSLAAGALQETQYF.

This clonotype was seen repeatedly, ten times or more. The chain has TRBV18 and TRBJ1-1, with a weak D call TRBD1 (6 bases). Germline V lookup: CDR1 KGHSH, CDR2 LQKENI. CDR3 length equals 15 residues. V was shortened by 2 bases and J by 1 base, with 11 bases between the two germline ends. CDR3 region: CASSPRDTRNTEAFF. The CDR3 DNA is TGTGCCAGCTCACCAAGGGACACTCGGAACACTGAAGCTTTCTTT.

Ten or more counts support this clonotype. The chain joins TRBV4-3 to TRBJ2-1; 16 bases are a match to TRBD2. The V gene's germline CDR1 is LGHNA and CDR2 YSLEER. Unmatched junction bases numbered 6, after V lost 4 bases and J lost 9 bases. The CDR3 is made up of 16 amino acids. CDR3 DNA sequence: TGCGCCAGCAGCCCGGGACTAGCGGGGGGGCCTAGTGAGCAGTTCTTC. Translated, it gives CASSPGLAGGPSEQFF.

This clonotype was seen many times. The V call is TRBV28, the J call TRBJ2-2; 7 bases map to TRBD1. The J segment lost 6 bases and the V segment lost 6 bases, leaving 4 bases of the junction unmatched. CDR1 and CDR2 (germline): MDHEN, SYDVKM. This CDR3 has 13 amino acids. The CDR3 loop reads CASSRDRPGELFF. CDR3 coding DNA: TGTGCCAGCAGCCGGGACAGACCCGGGGAGCTGTTTTTT.

This clonotype was observed at least ten times. This chain links TRBV28 with TRBJ1-4, with D possibly being TRBD1 (5 bases). Per the germline V gene, CDR1 is MDHEN and CDR2 is SYDVKM. This CDR3 is 16 amino acids long. The ends were cut back, 6 bases at V and 0 bases at J, with 14 bases in the middle. The CDR3 protein is CASSSPGGSTNEKLFF. The CDR3 coding sequence is TGTGCCAGCAGCTCCCCTGGGGGATCAACTAATGAAAAACTGTTTTTT.

This clonotype was counted at least ten times. J is TRBJ1-1 and V is TRBV2; possible D gene TRBD1, 6 bases. Germline V CDR1 and CDR2: SNHLY, FYNNEI. The CDR3 has 18 residues. Trimming took 0 bases from V and 1 from J, leaving 18 bases between them. This CDR3 reads CASSEAVTDRRPNTEAFF. The CDR3 DNA reads as TGTGCCAGCAGTGAAGCTGTTACGGACAGACGCCCGAACACTGAAGCTTTCTTT.

In its sample, this clonotype ranks as medium-sized (0.01 to 0.1%). CDR3 nucleotides: TGTGCCAGCAGTTTACTCACTAGTGGGACCGGGGAGCTGTTTTTT. It is translated as CASSLLTSGTGELFF. The gene calls are TRBV12-3 or TRBV12-4 and TRBJ2-2; possible D gene TRBD2, 5 bases. This CDR3 contains 15 residues. V lost 2 bases, J lost 5 bases, and 12 bases lay in between.

This clonotype was found many times. V usage is TRBV29-1 and J usage is TRBJ2-1, with unresolved D. Germline V gives CDR1 SQVTM, CDR2 ANQGSEA. This CDR3 region has 15 residues. Trimming shortened V by 0 bases and J by 5 bases, and 14 bases separated the two germline ends. The CDR3 reads CSVEDFGGNDNEQFF. Here the CDR3 DNA reads TGCAGCGTTGAAGATTTCGGCGGAAATGACAATGAGCAGTTCTTC.

This clonotype was seen many times. The chain has TRBV12-3 or TRBV12-4 and TRBJ2-2; D unresolved. The CDR3 extends over 14 amino acids. V shed 5 bases and J shed 0 bases, with 7 bases lying between them. The CDR3 loop reads CASSPGTNTGELFF. The CDR3 DNA reads as TGTGCCAGCAGTCCTGGTACGAACACCGGGGAGCTGTTTTTT.

This clonotype was recorded only once. CDR3 sequence reads: CASSLDADRGTQYF. CDR3 DNA: TGCGCCAGCAGCTTGGACGCGGATCGGGGGACCCAGTACTTC. V is TRBV5-1 and J is TRBJ2-5; D is perhaps TRBD2 (5 bases). Germline CDR1 reads SGHRS; CDR2 reads YFSETQ. Trimming left V 0 bases short and J 7 bases short, with 13 bases between. CDR3 size: 14 residues.

Many counts were recorded for this clonotype. The chain is built from TRBV29-1 and TRBJ2-1; 12 bases are a match to TRBD2. CDR1 is SQVTM and CDR2 is ANQGSEA in the germline V gene. The CDR3 has 14 residues. The DNA for the CDR3 is TGCAGGGCATCTAGCGGGAGGGCCCGAAATGAGCAGTTCTTC. Amino acids: CRASSGRARNEQFF.

Regarding this clonotype: One end of the junction fails to match germline, which may point to a read error. J is TRBJ2-3 and V is TRBV12-3 or TRBV12-4, with D perhaps assigned TRBD1 or TRBD2 (5 bases each). The CDR3 extends over 14 amino acids. The CDR3 sequence: CDSRRGVGGDTQYF. The CDR3 nucleotides read TGTGACAGCAGGCGAGGGGTAGGAGGAGATACGCAGTATTTT.

V and J are TRBV7-2 and TRBJ1-1; 9 positions agree with TRBD1. The junction had 5 bases not matched to a gene; V was cut back by 4 bases and J by 5 bases. The CDR3 has 14 amino acids. Germline CDR1 SGHTA, CDR2 FQGNSA. CDR3 nucleotide sequence: TGTGCCAGCAGCTCGTACAGGGGGCGAACTGAAGCTTTCTTT. Protein: CASSSYRGRTEAFF.

This clonotype was picked up many times. This chain connects TRBV28 to TRBJ2-1; TRBD1 agrees at 9 bases. Germline loops: CDR1 MDHEN, CDR2 SYDVKM. The CDR3 consists of 13 residues. V shed 5 bases, J shed 9 bases, and the junction held 5 bases outside the gene matches. The CDR3, as DNA: TGTGCCAGCAGTCCCGGGACAGGGAGTGAGCAGTTCTTC. It translates to CASSPGTGSEQFF.

This clonotype is medium-sized. J is TRBJ2-5 and V is TRBV7-2, with D tentatively TRBD1 or TRBD2 (5 bases each). V lost 1 base, J lost 5 bases, and 14 bases lay in between. This CDR3 is built from 15 residues. Germline CDR1 and CDR2: SGHTA and FQGNSA. For the CDR3, the DNA is TGTGCCAGCAGCTTAGTTACGGGTGAGGGGGAGACCCAGTACTTC. This codes for CASSLVTGEGETQYF.